This record looks at one TCR beta chain sequence and its context. Its antigen is not yet known. No qualities accompany the bases; no much larger clone lies one base away. Libraries were made using the immunoSEQ multiplex PCR assay. This immuneACCESS table, as held by TCRdb, lists in-frame sequences with V and J called but not all clones. Of the missing ones, under half trace to an unresolved V gene in checked studies; the others have no known cause. Counted in this sample were some 85,000 clones; about four fifths of them appeared once. The top ten hold approximately 5.5% of the sample. Mismatch repair deficiency was established in every enrolled patient by polymerase chain reaction or immunohistochemistry. Three patients who responded to pembrolizumab therapy underwent TCR sequencing. Pembrolizumab PD-1 blockade was prospectively tested in advanced mismatch repair-deficient cancers, regardless of tissue of origin, in the phase II trial. Peripheral blood T cell samples were gathered serially, both before PD-1 blockade started and at multiple time points afterward. The timing of each blood sample was reported as weeks after the first dose of pembrolizumab.

This sample is part of a study of PD-1 blockade in mismatch repair-deficient tumors (TCRdb year 2017). Regarding the complete study: Between September 2013 and September 2016, the trial enrolled 86 consecutive patients with over 10 mismatch repair-deficient cancer types, every one of whom had been previously treated and was progressing. Tumor-associated T cell clones in the peripheral blood of patients responding to PD-1 blockade were tracked using deep sequencing of TCR CDR3 regions.

V and J are truncated by 1 base and 4 bases respectively, leaving an intervening sequence of 10 bases. Reading the germline V gene (reference sequence) gives CDR1 SEHNR and CDR2 FQNEAQ. The CDR3 starts with the cysteine, ends with the phenylalanine, and has 14 residues. The only DNA kept is the CDR3, 42 bases in frame from the first base. What the study reported, not specific to this receptor: Clones residing in the tumor, which were often undetectable in blood before treatment, expanded quickly after pembrolizumab and then contracted, generally before radiologic responses.

Source: peripheral blood, taken 44 weeks after starting pembrolizumab. The V gene is TRBV7-9 and the J gene is TRBJ1-1; too little of a D gene remains to name it. The source is an adult with mismatch repair-deficient cancer. The CDR3 protein is CASSLEGIGTEAFF. The DNA sequence is given as TGTGCCAGCAGCTTAGAAGGGATCGGCACTGAAGCTTTCTTT.